This T cell receptor (beta chain) was identified during a study of vaccination and CD4 T cells after COVID-19. Study background: Convalescent participants consisted of six males and four females, two being Hispanic. For post-vaccine samples, collection took place a median about 70 days after dose two, ranging from 14 to 241. The authors exposed cells to overlapping spike peptides derived from SARS-CoV-2, HCoV-NL63, HCoV-OC43 and HCoV-229E. General observations from the study: Convalescent patients saw a median approximately 90% of their reactive clones show up only after vaccination.

Regarding treatment: approximately nine-day PBMC culture with coronavirus spike peptide pools or control peptides (ViraFEST assay). Gathering of the CD4+ T cells, from the unexposed donor, took place before the COVID-19 pandemic (2011-2018). This clonotype has just a few counts. Its antigen is not identified. The length of the CDR3 is 13 residues. CDR1 is SEHNR, CDR2 FQNEAQ, per germline (reference sequence). The junction had 3 bases not matched to a gene; V was cut back by 1 base and J by 7 bases. At the Johns Hopkins FTIC core, DNA taken from cultured CD4+ T cells was sequenced by way of the Oncomine TCR Beta short-read assay. One entry per CDR3 protein results from TCRdb running MiXCR on the PCR reads. Altogether 1,400 or so distinct CDR3 sequences are present, approximately 20% being singletons, with the ten largest covering 67%.

The TCR sequence derives from a human donor in good health. The V call is TRBV7-9, the J call TRBJ1-1; TRBD1 matches 7 bases. Sequenced material: CD4+ T cells from blood, cultured in vitro. This CDR3 reads CASSLGSGGEAFF. The CDR3 DNA is TGTGCCAGCAGCTTAGGCTCAGGGGGTGAAGCTTTCTTT.